The rows below give T cell receptor beta chains drawn from one sample of a study of immune evolution from preneoplasia to lung adenocarcinoma. Method: immunoSEQ multiplex PCR; TCRdb's copy keeps in-frame clones and lacks some. Altogether more than 4,000 clones are present, approximately 73% being singletons, with the ten largest covering 11% to 15%. The specimen was FFPE invasive lung adenocarcinoma tissue. These receptors were taken from a person in their 70s with invasive lung adenocarcinoma. Some clones in this sample may be carry-over from other donors' samples. The CDR3 runs from the conserved cysteine through the conserved F or W. A D gene is named only where the DNA matches it firmly. The size entry is marked missing in some rows and otherwise reads once, few, many or a size class.

D	size	V	J	DNA	CDR3
-	-	TRBV28	TRBJ1-2	TGTGCCAGCAGTTTTTGGGTACAGGGACGGAATCGAGGCTACACCTTC	CASSFWVQGRNRGYTF
-	-	TRBV6-1	TRBJ1-5	TGTGCCAGCATGGAGGGGGTTCTGGGCAATCAGCCCCAGCATTTT	CASMEGVLGNQPQHF
TRBD1	-	TRBV11-3	TRBJ2-2	TGTGCCAGCAGCTCAAAGGACAGGGGGCGCTTGCCCGGGGAGCTGTTTTTT	CASSSKDRGRLPGELFF
TRBD1	-	TRBV4-1	TRBJ1-1	TGCGCCAGCAGCCAATCCGACAGGGTCGGGACTGAAGCTTTCTTT	CASSQSDRVGTEAFF
TRBD2	-	TRBV6-1	TRBJ2-7	TGTGCCAGCATACTAGCGGGAGGGGCCACCTACGAGCAGTACTTC	CASILAGGATYEQYF
-	-	TRBV6-5	TRBJ2-3	TGTGCCAGCAGTTTTGAGGTTACGCAGTATTTT	CASSFEVTQYF
-	-	TRBV5-1	TRBJ1-2	TGCGCCAGCAGCTCTTCAAGGGAGGGCTATGGCTACACCTTC	CASSSSREGYGYTF
-	-	TRBV30	TRBJ2-7	TGTGCCTGGAGCAGGCAAGGTGCTGGTTTCGAGCAGTACTTC	CAWSRQGAGFEQYF
TRBD1	-	TRBV5-1	TRBJ1-4	TGCGCCAGCAGACTCCAGACAGGGGGAGCTAATGAAAAACTGTTTTTT	CASRLQTGGANEKLFF
-	-	TRBV9	TRBJ2-2	TGTGCCAGCAGCGTCACACCGAGGGGCACCGGGGAGCTGTTTTTT	CASSVTPRGTGELFF
-	-	TRBV4-1	TRBJ2-7	TGCGCCAGCAGCCTTACGGATGAGAACTACGAGCAGTACTTC	CASSLTDENYEQYF
-	-	TRBV6-6	TRBJ1-5	TGTGCCAGCAGTTACTCTAGTCGGCCCCAGCATTTT	CASSYSSRPQHF
TRBD1	few	TRBV7-9	TRBJ1-4	TGTGCCAGCACCACTCCAGGGGGAGGACTGTTTTTT	CASTTPGGGLFF
-	-	TRBV18	TRBJ2-1	TGTGCCAGCTCACCCACTGGCAATGAGCAGTTCTTC	CASSPTGNEQFF
-	-	TRBV29-1	TRBJ2-3	TGCAGCGTTGAAAGCGGGTCCGCTGATACGCAGTATTTT	CSVESGSADTQYF
TRBD2	-	TRBV5-1	TRBJ2-3	TGCGCCAGCAGCTCGGGGACTAGCGGGATTACGCAGTATTTT	CASSSGTSGITQYF
TRBD1	-	TRBV10-2	TRBJ1-1	TGCGCCAGCAAAAGGGCAGGGGGAGATTGGTCGAACACTGAAGCTTTCTTT	CASKRAGGDWSNTEAFF
TRBD1	-	TRBV6-5	TRBJ2-1	TGTGCCAGCAGGACCGGGACAGGGAAGAACAATGAGCAGTTCTTC	CASRTGTGKNNEQFF
TRBD1	-	TRBV5-1	TRBJ2-2	TGCGCCAGCTCAGAACAGGGGGTAGGCACCGGGGAGCTGTTTTTT	CASSEQGVGTGELFF
TRBD1	few	TRBV5-1	TRBJ2-7	TGCGCCAGCAGCTGGGACAGAGCCTACGAGCAGTACTTC	CASSWDRAYEQYF
-	few	TRBV2	TRBJ1-3	TGTGCCAGCAGTCAGGACGTCGGAAACACCATATATTTT	CASSQDVGNTIYF
-	-	TRBV21-1	TRBJ2-7	TGTGCCAGCAGCAAAATACCTCGGGGACAGGGGAACGAGCAGTACTTC	CASSKIPRGQGNEQYF
-	-	TRBV19	TRBJ2-4	TGTGCCAGTAGTACCGGGAACCCGGGAGCCAAAAACATTCAGTACTTC	CASSTGNPGAKNIQYF
TRBD2	once	TRBV30	TRBJ2-7	TGTGCCTGGAGAGGGACTAGCGGGACTACCAGTTCCTACGAGCAGTACTTC	CAWRGTSGTTSSYEQYF
-	-	TRBV7-2	TRBJ2-5	TGTGCCAGCAGCTCGGGAAACCAAGAGACCCAGTACTTC	CASSSGNQETQYF
TRBD1	few	TRBV4-1	TRBJ1-1	TGCGCCAGCAGCTTAACAACAGGGGAGACTGAAGCTTTCTTT	CASSLTTGETEAFF
-	-	TRBV20-1	TRBJ2-5	TGCAGTGCTTCAGAGGAGACCCAGTACTTC	CSASEETQYF